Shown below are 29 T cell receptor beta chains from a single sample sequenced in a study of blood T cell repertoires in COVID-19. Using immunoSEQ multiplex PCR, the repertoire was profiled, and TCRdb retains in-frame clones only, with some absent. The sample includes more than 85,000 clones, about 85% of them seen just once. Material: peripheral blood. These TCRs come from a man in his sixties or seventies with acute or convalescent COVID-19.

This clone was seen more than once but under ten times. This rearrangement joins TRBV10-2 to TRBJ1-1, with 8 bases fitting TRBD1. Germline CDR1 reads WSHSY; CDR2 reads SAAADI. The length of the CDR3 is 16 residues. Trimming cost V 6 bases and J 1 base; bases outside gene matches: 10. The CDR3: CASRKQTGATNTEAFF. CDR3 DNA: TGCGCCAGCAGGAAACAGACAGGGGCGACGAACACTGAAGCTTTCTTT.

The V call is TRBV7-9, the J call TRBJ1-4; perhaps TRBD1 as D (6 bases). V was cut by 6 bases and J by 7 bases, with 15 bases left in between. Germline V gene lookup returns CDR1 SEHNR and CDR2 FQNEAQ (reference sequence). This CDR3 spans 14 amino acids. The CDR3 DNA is TGTGCCAGCAGAGACGGGACAAATAGTGAAAAACTGTTTTTT. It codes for CASRDGTNSEKLFF. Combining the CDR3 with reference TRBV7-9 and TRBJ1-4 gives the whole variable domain DTGVSQNPRHKITKRGQNVTFRCDPISEHNRLYWYRQTLGQGPEFLTYFQNEAQLEKSRLLSDRFSAERPKGSFSTLEIQRTEQGDSAMYLCASRDGTNSEKLFFGSGTQLSVL.

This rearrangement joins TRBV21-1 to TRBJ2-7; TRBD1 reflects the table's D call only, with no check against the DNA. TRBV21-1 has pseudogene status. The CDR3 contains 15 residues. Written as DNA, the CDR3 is TGTGCCAGCAGCAATGGGTCGCCAGGGGGGTACGAGCAGTACGTC. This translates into CASSNGSPGGYEQYV.

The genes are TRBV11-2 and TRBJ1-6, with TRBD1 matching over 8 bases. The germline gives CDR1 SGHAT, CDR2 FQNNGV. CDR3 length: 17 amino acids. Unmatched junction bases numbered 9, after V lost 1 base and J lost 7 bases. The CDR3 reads CASSLVISDRGNSPLHF. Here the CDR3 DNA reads TGTGCCAGCAGCTTAGTGATTTCAGACAGGGGAAATTCACCCCTCCACTTT.

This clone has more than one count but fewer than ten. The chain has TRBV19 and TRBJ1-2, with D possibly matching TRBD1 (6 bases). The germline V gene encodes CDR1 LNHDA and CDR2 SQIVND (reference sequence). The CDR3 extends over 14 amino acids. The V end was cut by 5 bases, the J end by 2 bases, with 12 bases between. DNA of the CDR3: TGTGCCAGTAGTTCCCGGACAGAAAACTATGGCTACACCTTC. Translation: CASSSRTENYGYTF. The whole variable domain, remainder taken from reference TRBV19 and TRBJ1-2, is DGGITQSPKYLFRKEGQNVTLSCEQNLNHDAMYWYRQDPGQGLRLIYYSQIVNDFQKGDIAEGYSVSREKKESFPLTVTSAQKNPTAFYLCASSSRTENYGYTFGSGTRLTVV.

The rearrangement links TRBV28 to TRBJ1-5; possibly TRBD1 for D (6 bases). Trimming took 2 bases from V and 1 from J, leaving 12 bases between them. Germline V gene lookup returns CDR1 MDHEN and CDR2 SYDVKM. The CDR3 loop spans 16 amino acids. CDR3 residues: CASSLGAGESNQPQHF. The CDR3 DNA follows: TGTGCCAGCAGTTTAGGGGCAGGGGAGAGCAATCAGCCCCAGCATTTT.

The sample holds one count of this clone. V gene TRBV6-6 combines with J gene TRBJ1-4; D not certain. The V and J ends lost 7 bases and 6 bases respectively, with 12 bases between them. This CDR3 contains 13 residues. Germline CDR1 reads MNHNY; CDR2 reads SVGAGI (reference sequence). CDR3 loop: CASKRGSDEKLFF. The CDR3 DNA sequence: TGTGCCAGCAAACGGGGTTCCGATGAAAAACTGTTTTTT.

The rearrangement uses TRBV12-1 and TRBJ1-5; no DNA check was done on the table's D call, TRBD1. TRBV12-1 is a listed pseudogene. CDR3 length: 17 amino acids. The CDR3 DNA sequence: TGTGCCAGCAGCCGCTTAGGTGTTGACACTTGCAATCAGCCCCAGCATTTT. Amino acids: CASSRLGVDTCNQPQHF.

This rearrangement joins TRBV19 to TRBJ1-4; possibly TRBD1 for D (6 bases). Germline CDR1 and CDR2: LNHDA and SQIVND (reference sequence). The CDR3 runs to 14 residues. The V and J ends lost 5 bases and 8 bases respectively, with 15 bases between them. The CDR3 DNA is TGTGCCAGTAGTGTTGACAGGCGCGAAGAAAAACTGTTTTTT. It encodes CASSVDRREEKLFF.

In DNA form, the CDR3 reads TGTGCCAGCGGGACTAGAGAAGGGACCCAGTACTTC. Encoded protein: CASGTREGTQYF. The genes are TRBV2 and TRBJ2-5; TRBD2 matches 8 bases. The trim removed 8 bases at V and 7 bases at J, leaving 6 bases unmatched. CDR3 size: 12 residues. Germline V gives CDR1 SNHLY, CDR2 FYNNEI.

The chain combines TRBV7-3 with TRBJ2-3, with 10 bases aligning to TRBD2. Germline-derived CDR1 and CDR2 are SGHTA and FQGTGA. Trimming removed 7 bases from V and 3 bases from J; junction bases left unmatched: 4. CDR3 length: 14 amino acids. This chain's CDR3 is CASKSSGGTDTQYF. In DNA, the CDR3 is TGTGCCAGCAAGAGTAGCGGGGGGACAGATACGCAGTATTTT.

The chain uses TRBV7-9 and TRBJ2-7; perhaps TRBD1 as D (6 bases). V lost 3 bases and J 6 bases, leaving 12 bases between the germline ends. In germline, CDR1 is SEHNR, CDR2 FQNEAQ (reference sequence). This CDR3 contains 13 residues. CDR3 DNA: TGTGCCAGCAGCTTCCGACAGGCTGGCGAGCAGTACGTC. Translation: CASSFRQAGEQYV.

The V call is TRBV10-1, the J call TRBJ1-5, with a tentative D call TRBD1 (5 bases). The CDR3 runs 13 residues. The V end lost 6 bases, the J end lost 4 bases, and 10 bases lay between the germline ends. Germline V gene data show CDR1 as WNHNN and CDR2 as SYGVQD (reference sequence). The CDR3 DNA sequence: TGCGCCAGCAGGCAGGGACTTAATCAGCCCCAGCATTTT. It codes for CASRQGLNQPQHF.

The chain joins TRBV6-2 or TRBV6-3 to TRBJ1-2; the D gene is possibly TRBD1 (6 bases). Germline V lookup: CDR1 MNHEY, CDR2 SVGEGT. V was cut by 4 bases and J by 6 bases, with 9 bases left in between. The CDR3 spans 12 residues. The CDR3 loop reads CASSLAGDGYTF. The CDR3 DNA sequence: TGTGCCAGCAGTTTGGCAGGGGATGGCTACACCTTC.

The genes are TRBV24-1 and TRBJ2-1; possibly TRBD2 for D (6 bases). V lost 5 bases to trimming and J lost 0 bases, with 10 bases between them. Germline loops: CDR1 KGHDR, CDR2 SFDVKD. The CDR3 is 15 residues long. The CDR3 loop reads CATSVGGPSYNEQFF. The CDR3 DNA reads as TGTGCCACCAGTGTCGGGGGTCCCTCCTACAATGAGCAGTTCTTC.

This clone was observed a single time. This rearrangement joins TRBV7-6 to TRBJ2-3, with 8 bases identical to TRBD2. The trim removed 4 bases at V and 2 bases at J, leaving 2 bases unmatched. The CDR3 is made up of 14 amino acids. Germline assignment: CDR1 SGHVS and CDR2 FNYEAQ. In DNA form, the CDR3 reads TGTGCCAGCAGCTGGACTAGCCCCACAGATACGCAGTATTTT. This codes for CASSWTSPTDTQYF.

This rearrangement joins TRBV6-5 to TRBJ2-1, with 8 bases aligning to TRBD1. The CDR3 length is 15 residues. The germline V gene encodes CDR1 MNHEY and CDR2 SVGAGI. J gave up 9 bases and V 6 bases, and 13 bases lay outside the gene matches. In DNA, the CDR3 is TGTGCCAGCAGCCAGAACCGGGACAGGAGGAGTGAGCAGTTCTTC. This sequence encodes CASSQNRDRRSEQFF.

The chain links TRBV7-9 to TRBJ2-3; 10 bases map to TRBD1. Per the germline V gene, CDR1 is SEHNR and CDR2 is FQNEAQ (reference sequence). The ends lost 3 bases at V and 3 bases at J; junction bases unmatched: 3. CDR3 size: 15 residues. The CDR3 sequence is CASSFGTGVTDTQYF. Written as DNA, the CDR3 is TGTGCCAGCAGCTTCGGGACAGGGGTGACAGATACGCAGTATTTT. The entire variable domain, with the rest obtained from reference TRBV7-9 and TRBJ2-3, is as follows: DTGVSQNPRHKITKRGQNVTFRCDPISEHNRLYWYRQTLGQGPEFLTYFQNEAQLEKSRLLSDRFSAERPKGSFSTLEIQRTEQGDSAMYLCASSFGTGVTDTQYFGPGTRLTVL.

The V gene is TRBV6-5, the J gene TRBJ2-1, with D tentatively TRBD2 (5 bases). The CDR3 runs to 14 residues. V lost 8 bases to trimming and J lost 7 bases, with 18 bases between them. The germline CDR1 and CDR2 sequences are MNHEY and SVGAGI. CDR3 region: CASSGPPSGNEQFF. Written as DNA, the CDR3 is TGTGCCAGCTCGGGCCCTCCTTCGGGGAATGAGCAGTTCTTC.

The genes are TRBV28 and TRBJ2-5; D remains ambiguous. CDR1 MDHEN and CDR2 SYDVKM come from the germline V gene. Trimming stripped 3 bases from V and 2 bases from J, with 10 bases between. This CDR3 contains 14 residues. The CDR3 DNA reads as TGTGCCAGCAGTTTGCTACAGAGTCAAGAGACCCAGTACTTC. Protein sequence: CASSLLQSQETQYF.

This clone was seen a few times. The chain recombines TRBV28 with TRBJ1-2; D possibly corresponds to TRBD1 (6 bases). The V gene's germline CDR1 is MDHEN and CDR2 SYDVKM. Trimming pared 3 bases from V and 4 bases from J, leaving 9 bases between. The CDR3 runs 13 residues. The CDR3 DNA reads TGTGCCAGCAGTTTGCTAGGGGGCTATGGCTACACCTTC. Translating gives CASSLLGGYGYTF.

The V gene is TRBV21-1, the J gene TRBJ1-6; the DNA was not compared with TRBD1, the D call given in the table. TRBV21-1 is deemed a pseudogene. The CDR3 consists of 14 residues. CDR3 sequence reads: CASSTGRAISPLHF. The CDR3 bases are TGTGCCAGCAGCACGGGCAGGGCGATTTCACCCCTCCACTTT.

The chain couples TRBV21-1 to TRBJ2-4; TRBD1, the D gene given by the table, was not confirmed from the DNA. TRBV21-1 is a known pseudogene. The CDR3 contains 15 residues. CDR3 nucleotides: TGTGCCAGCAGCGTCCGACAGGGGGACAAAAACATTCAGTACTTC. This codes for CASSVRQGDKNIQYF.

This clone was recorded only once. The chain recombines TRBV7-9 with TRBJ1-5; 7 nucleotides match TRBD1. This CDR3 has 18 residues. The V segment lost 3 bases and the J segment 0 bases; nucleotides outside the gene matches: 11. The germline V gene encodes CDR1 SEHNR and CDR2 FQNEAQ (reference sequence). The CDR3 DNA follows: TGTGCCAGCAGCTTGACGCAGTCAGGGGGTTCTAGCAATCAGCCCCAGCATTTT. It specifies CASSLTQSGGSSNQPQHF. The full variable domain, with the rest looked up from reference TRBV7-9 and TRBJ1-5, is DTGVSQNPRHKITKRGQNVTFRCDPISEHNRLYWYRQTLGQGPEFLTYFQNEAQLEKSRLLSDRFSAERPKGSFSTLEIQRTEQGDSAMYLCASSLTQSGGSSNQPQHFGDGTRLSIL.

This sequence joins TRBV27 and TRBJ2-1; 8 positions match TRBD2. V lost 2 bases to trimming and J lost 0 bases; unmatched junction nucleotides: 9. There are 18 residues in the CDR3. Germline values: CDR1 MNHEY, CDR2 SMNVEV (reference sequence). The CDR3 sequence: CASSLKRGPLSSYNEQFF. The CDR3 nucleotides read TGTGCCAGCAGTTTAAAGCGGGGGCCCCTGAGCTCCTACAATGAGCAGTTCTTC.

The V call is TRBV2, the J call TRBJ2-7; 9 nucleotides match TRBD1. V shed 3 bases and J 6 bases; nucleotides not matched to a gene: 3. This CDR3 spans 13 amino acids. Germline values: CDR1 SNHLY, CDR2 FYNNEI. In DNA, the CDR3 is TGTGCCAGCAGTGATAACAGGGGGCGCGAGCAGTACTTC. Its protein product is CASSDNRGREQYF.

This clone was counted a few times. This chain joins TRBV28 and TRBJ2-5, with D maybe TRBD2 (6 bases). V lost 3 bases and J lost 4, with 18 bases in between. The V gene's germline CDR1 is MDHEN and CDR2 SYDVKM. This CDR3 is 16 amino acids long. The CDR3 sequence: CASSFIGGAKGETQYF. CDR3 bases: TGTGCCAGCAGTTTTATTGGCGGGGCTAAGGGAGAGACCCAGTACTTC.

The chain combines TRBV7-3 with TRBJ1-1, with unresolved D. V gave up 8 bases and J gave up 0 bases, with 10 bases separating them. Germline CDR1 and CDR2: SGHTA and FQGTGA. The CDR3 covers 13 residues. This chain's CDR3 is CASGSNMNTEAFF. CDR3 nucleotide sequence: TGTGCCAGCGGTAGCAACATGAACACTGAAGCTTTCTTT.

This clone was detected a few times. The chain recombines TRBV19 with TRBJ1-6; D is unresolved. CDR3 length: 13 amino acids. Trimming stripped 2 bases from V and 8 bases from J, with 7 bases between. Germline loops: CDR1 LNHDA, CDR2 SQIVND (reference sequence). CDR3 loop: CASSIFLDSPLHF. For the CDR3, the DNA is TGTGCCAGTAGTATATTCTTAGATTCACCCCTCCACTTT.